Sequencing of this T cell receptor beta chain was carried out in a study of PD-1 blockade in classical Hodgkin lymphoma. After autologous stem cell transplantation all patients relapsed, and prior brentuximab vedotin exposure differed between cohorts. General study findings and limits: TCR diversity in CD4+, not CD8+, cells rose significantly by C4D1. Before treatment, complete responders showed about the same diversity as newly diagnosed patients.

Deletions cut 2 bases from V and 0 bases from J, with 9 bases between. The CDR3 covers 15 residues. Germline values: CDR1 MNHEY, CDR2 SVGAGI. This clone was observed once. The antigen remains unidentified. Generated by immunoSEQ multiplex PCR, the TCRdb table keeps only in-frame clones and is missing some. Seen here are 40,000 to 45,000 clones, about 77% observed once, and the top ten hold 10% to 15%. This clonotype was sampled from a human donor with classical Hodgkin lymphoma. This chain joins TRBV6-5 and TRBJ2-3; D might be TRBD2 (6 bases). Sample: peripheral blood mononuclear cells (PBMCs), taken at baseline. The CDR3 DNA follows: TGTGCCAGCAGTTACGGGGGGACTAGCACAGATACGCAGTATTTT. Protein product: CASSYGGTSTDTQYF.